The 19 T cell receptor beta chains presented below share a single source sample, sequenced in a study of blood T cell repertoires in COVID-19. Libraries were prepared by immunoSEQ multiplex PCR; TCRdb keeps only in-frame clonotypes and omits some of them. Of 140,000 or so clones listed, 70% to 80% are singletons. Input material: peripheral blood. The receptors derive from a woman between 65 and 79 years old with COVID-19, enrolled during active disease.

The V gene is TRBV5-1, the J gene TRBJ1-1; D not resolved. This CDR3 region has 14 residues. Per the germline V gene, CDR1 is SGHRS and CDR2 is YFSETQ. V lost 3 bases to trimming and J lost 0 bases, with 9 bases between them. The CDR3 region is CASSWAPMNTEAFF. As DNA, the CDR3 is TGCGCCAGCAGCTGGGCCCCGATGAACACTGAAGCTTTCTTT.

The chain employs TRBV13 and TRBJ2-7; D not certain. The V end lost 3 bases, the J end lost 5 bases, and 8 bases lay between the germline ends. This CDR3 has 12 amino acids. Germline loops: CDR1 PRHDT, CDR2 FYEKMQ (reference sequence). The CDR3, as DNA: TGTGCCAGCAGCTTGATCGGTGACGAGCAGTACTTC. As protein: CASSLIGDEQYF.

The rearrangement uses TRBV6-2 or TRBV6-3 and TRBJ2-6; D is possibly TRBD1 (6 bases). The CDR3 has 15 residues. Germline V gene data show CDR1 as MNHEY and CDR2 as SVGEGT. The V end lost 6 bases, the J end lost 2 bases, and 11 bases lay between the germline ends. CDR3 residues: CASSPTGTGANVLTF. Written as DNA, the CDR3 is TGTGCCAGCAGCCCTACAGGGACTGGGGCCAACGTCCTGACTTTC.

This clone was seen once. The genes are TRBV14 and TRBJ2-4; D remains unclear. This CDR3 comprises 17 residues. Trimming took 0 bases from V and 1 from J, leaving 13 bases between them. The germline gives CDR1 SGHDN, CDR2 FVKESK. The CDR3, as DNA: TGTGCCAGCAGCCAAGATACCGCCCGGTTTGCCAAAAACATTCAGTACTTC. Its translation: CASSQDTARFAKNIQYF.

In this sample, this clone turned up a few times. The chain couples TRBV7-9 to TRBJ1-4; D perhaps matches TRBD1 (5 bases). Trimming took off 3 bases at V and 2 bases at J, with 16 bases between the two ends. The CDR3 has 17 amino acids. Germline V lookup: CDR1 SEHNR, CDR2 FQNEAQ (reference sequence). The CDR3 DNA sequence: TGTGCCAGCAGCTTCCCCCGCGGTGGGGGGACTAATGAAAAACTGTTTTTT. Encoded protein: CASSFPRGGGTNEKLFF. Full variable domain (remainder filled in from reference TRBV7-9 and TRBJ1-4): DTGVSQNPRHKITKRGQNVTFRCDPISEHNRLYWYRQTLGQGPEFLTYFQNEAQLEKSRLLSDRFSAERPKGSFSTLEIQRTEQGDSAMYLCASSFPRGGGTNEKLFFGSGTQLSVL.

V is TRBV6-4 and J is TRBJ2-3; D possibly corresponds to TRBD1 (6 bases). V gave up 4 bases and J gave up 2 bases, with 10 bases separating them. Germline V gene data show CDR1 as MRHNA and CDR2 as SNTAGT. The CDR3 is 14 amino acids. The CDR3 loop is CASSVRDTTDTQYF. In DNA, the CDR3 is TGTGCCAGCAGTGTAAGGGACACCACAGATACGCAGTATTTT.

The chain combines TRBV3-1 (or the pseudogene TRBV3-2) with TRBJ1-2; the match to TRBD1 covers 9 bases. This CDR3 region has 14 residues. The J segment lost 8 bases and the V segment lost 1 base, leaving 5 bases of the junction unmatched. Germline V gene data show CDR1 as LGHDT and CDR2 as YNNKEL (reference sequence). CDR3 protein: CASSQARGQGGYTF. DNA for the CDR3: TGTGCCAGCAGCCAAGCAAGGGGACAGGGAGGCTACACCTTC.

A few counts support this clone. The rearrangement links TRBV3-1 (or the pseudogene TRBV3-2) to TRBJ1-6, with a possible D match to TRBD1 (6 bases). Trimming cost V 2 bases and J 7 bases, with 12 bases left between them. CDR3 length: 15 residues. CDR1 is LGHDT and CDR2 is YNNKEL in the germline V gene (reference sequence). CDR3 in amino acids: CASSQPQGGNSPLHF. CDR3 DNA: TGTGCCAGCAGCCAACCACAGGGAGGGAATTCACCCCTCCACTTT.

Points on this clone: Other DNA sequences in this specimen translate into the identical CDR3. J is TRBJ1-6 and V is TRBV6-2 or TRBV6-3; TRBD1 might be the D (6 bases). The CDR3 sequence is 14 residues long. V was pared by 3 bases and J by 6 bases, with 9 bases between. The germline CDR1 and CDR2 sequences are MNHEY and SVGEGT. The CDR3 loop reads CASSYLQGNSPLHF. CDR3 in DNA: TGTGCCAGCAGTTATTTACAGGGTAATTCACCCCTCCACTTT.

V is TRBV5-4 and J is TRBJ2-3; TRBD1 is a possible D gene (5 bases). The CDR3 covers 15 residues. The germline V gene encodes CDR1 SGHNT and CDR2 YYREEE (reference sequence). Trimming pared 2 bases from V and 0 bases from J, leaving 10 bases between. CDR3 in amino acids: CASSFRVSSTDTQYF. The CDR3 DNA is TGTGCCAGCAGCTTCAGGGTATCTAGCACAGATACGCAGTATTTT.

This chain uses TRBV9 with TRBJ1-3; maybe TRBD1 (5 bases). The CDR3 loop spans 18 amino acids. Germline V gives CDR1 SGDLS, CDR2 YYNGEE. The V end was cut by 0 bases, the J end by 0 bases, with 16 bases between. CDR3 amino acids: CASSVALSQGSSGNTIYF. In DNA form, the CDR3 reads TGTGCCAGCAGCGTAGCCCTGTCCCAGGGAAGCTCTGGAAACACCATATATTTT.

This clone appeared once. The chain uses TRBV13 and TRBJ1-1; no firm D call. The CDR3 runs 13 residues. Per germline, CDR1 PRHDT and CDR2 FYEKMQ (reference sequence). V lost 3 bases to trimming and J lost 1 base, with 6 bases between them. CDR3 sequence (DNA): TGTGCCAGCAGCTTTGGGCAGAACACTGAAGCTTTCTTT. It yields the protein CASSFGQNTEAFF.

This clone turned up a few times. The gene calls are TRBV27 and TRBJ1-2; 7 positions agree with TRBD1. Germline CDR1 MNHEY, CDR2 SMNVEV (reference sequence). Losses at the gene ends were 6 bases for V and 4 bases for J; bases not matched to a gene: 11. The CDR3 length is 15 residues. The CDR3 spells CASSSSRDRAYGYTF. In nucleotides, the CDR3 is TGTGCCAGCAGCTCCTCCCGGGACAGAGCCTATGGCTACACCTTC.

This clone came up once. CDR3: CASSYETSSRSFAQETQYF. Here the CDR3 DNA reads TGTGCCAGCAGTTACGAGACTAGCTCTCGGTCTTTCGCCCAAGAGACCCAGTACTTC. The chain combines TRBV6-2 or TRBV6-3 with TRBJ2-5; 7 bases fit TRBD2. Germline CDR1 MNHEY, CDR2 SVGEGT. Losses at the gene ends were 2 bases for V and 1 base for J; bases not matched to a gene: 16. The CDR3 loop spans 19 amino acids.

This chain links TRBV10-2 with TRBJ2-3; weak D call: TRBD1 (5 bases). Trimming stripped 4 bases from V and 3 bases from J, with 14 bases between. Germline loops: CDR1 WSHSY, CDR2 SAAADI. This CDR3 has 15 amino acids. The CDR3 spells CASSGQGIGTDTQYF. The CDR3 coding sequence is TGCGCCAGCAGTGGGCAGGGAATCGGGACAGATACGCAGTATTTT.

This clone turned up a few times. The V call is TRBV24-1, the J call TRBJ2-5, with D possibly matching TRBD1 (5 bases). The CDR3 spans 15 residues. Germline lookup yields CDR1 KGHDR and CDR2 SFDVKD. V lost 2 bases to trimming and J lost 5 bases, with 14 bases between them. CDR3 region: CATSDWGVGWETQYF. CDR3 nucleotide sequence: TGTGCCACCAGTGATTGGGGCGTGGGGTGGGAGACCCAGTACTTC.

This chain links TRBV3-1 (or the pseudogene TRBV3-2) with TRBJ2-5; 8 nucleotides agree with TRBD2. Per germline, CDR1 LGHDT and CDR2 YNNKEL (reference sequence). J was trimmed by 7 bases and V by 5 bases; bases with no gene match: 6. The CDR3 is 13 amino acids. CDR3 protein: CASSSGGRRTQYF. The CDR3 coding sequence is TGTGCCAGCAGCAGCGGGGGACGACGGACCCAGTACTTC.

The chain carries TRBV7-9 and TRBJ1-2, with a tentative D call TRBD1 (5 bases). The germline gives CDR1 SEHNR, CDR2 FQNEAQ (reference sequence). The CDR3 is made up of 15 amino acids. Trimming took 5 bases from V and 7 from J, leaving 20 bases between them. CDR3 DNA sequence: TGTGCCAGCAGCCCAGGGACTCCGGGGGAAGGTGGCTACACCTTC. Protein product: CASSPGTPGEGGYTF.

The gene calls are TRBV11-2 and TRBJ1-1; D might be TRBD1 (6 bases). CDR3 length: 12 residues. CDR1 is SGHAT, CDR2 FQNNGV, per germline. V was trimmed by 1 base and J by 8 bases, leaving 8 bases between them. This chain's CDR3 is CASSLGGGEAFF. The CDR3 DNA follows: TGTGCCAGCAGCTTAGGCGGGGGCGAAGCTTTCTTT.